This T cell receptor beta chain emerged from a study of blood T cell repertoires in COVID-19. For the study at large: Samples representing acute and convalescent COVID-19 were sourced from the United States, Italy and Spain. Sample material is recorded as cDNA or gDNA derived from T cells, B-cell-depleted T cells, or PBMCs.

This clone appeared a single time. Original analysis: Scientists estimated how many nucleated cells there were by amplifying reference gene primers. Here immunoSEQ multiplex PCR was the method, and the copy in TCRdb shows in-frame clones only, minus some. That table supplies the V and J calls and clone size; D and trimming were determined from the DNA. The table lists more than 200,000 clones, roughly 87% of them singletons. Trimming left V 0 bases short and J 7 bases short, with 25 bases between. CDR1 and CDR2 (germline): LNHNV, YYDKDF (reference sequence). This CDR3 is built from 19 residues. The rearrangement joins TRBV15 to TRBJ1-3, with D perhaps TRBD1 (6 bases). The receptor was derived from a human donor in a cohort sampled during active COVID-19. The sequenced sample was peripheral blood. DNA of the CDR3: TGTGCCACCAGCAGAGATCTGAAACCCCAGGGGACCCTCTTTAACACCATATATTTT. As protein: CATSRDLKPQGTLFNTIYF.